These 30 T cell receptor beta chains originate from one sample sequenced in a study of blood T cell repertoires in COVID-19. Here immunoSEQ multiplex PCR was the method, and the copy in TCRdb shows in-frame clones only, minus some. The top ten hold approximately 2.4% of the sample, which has over 200,000 clones, around 89% seen once. Sequencing input: peripheral blood. The receptors were gathered from a man aged 25-45 years with COVID-19, enrolled during active disease.

The V and J genes are TRBV19 and TRBJ1-5; possible D gene TRBD1, 5 bases. The CDR3 has 13 amino acids. V was pared by 0 bases and J by 7 bases, with 7 bases between. Germline V CDR1 and CDR2: LNHDA, SQIVND (reference sequence). This CDR3 is CASSIEGAQPQHF. The CDR3 DNA reads as TGTGCCAGTAGTATAGAAGGGGCACAGCCCCAGCATTTT.

This clone was counted ten times or more. V gene TRBV19 combines with J gene TRBJ1-5; 9 nucleotides agree with TRBD1. The CDR3 extends over 15 amino acids. CDR1 is LNHDA and CDR2 is SQIVND in the germline V gene (reference sequence). After removal of 6 bases from V and 6 bases from J, the junction contained 9 bases not matched to a gene. Written as DNA, the CDR3 is TGTGCCAGTAGAACCGGGACAGGGACTCGTCAGCCCCAGCATTTT. Its protein is CASRTGTGTRQPQHF.

The chain carries TRBV2 and TRBJ2-7; 9 nucleotides line up with TRBD2. The CDR3 extends over 15 amino acids. Germline V CDR1 and CDR2: SNHLY, FYNNEI. V lost 4 bases, J lost 5 bases, and 9 bases stayed unmatched. The chain's CDR3 is CASSVRAGGSDEQYF. CDR3 DNA sequence: TGTGCCAGCAGTGTACGGGCGGGAGGGAGCGACGAGCAGTACTTC. Supplemented by reference TRBV2 and TRBJ2-7, the full variable domain reads EPEVTQTPSHQVTQMGQEVILRCVPISNHLYFYWYRQILGQKVEFLVSFYNNEISEKSEIFDDQFSVERPDGSNFTLKIRSTKLEDSAMYFCASSVRAGGSDEQYFGPGTRLTVT.

The rearrangement joins TRBV5-1 to TRBJ1-3, with 7 bases fitting TRBD1. The CDR3 contains 16 residues. Trimming took 4 bases from V and 0 from J; bases not matched to a gene: 7. Germline V gene sequence: CDR1 SGHRS, CDR2 YFSETQ. CDR3 region: CASSGRTGDSGNTIYF. The CDR3 DNA sequence: TGCGCCAGCAGCGGACGTACAGGGGACTCTGGAAACACCATATATTTT.

V is TRBV9 and J is TRBJ2-1, with TRBD2 matching over 11 bases. Germline values: CDR1 SGDLS, CDR2 YYNGEE. The CDR3 is made up of 15 amino acids. Trimming took 3 bases from V and 4 from J; bases not matched to a gene: 3. In nucleotides, the CDR3 is TGTGCCAGCAGCGAGGCTAGCGGGGGGTACAATGAGCAGTTCTTC. Protein: CASSEASGGYNEQFF.

The rearrangement joins TRBV6-2 or TRBV6-3 to TRBJ1-2; D is ambiguous. V lost 7 bases, J lost 2 bases, and 17 bases lay in between. The germline V gene encodes CDR1 MNHEY and CDR2 SVGEGT. The CDR3 extends over 15 amino acids. The chain's CDR3 is CASNPWTRLNYGYTF. In nucleotides, the CDR3 is TGTGCCAGCAACCCATGGACTCGCCTCAACTATGGCTACACCTTC.

The chain employs TRBV3-1 (or the pseudogene TRBV3-2) and TRBJ1-5; 10 bases are a match to TRBD1. The V and J ends lost 4 bases and 4 bases, in that order; junction bases with no gene match: 7. CDR3 length: 16 amino acids. Germline V gives CDR1 LGHDT, CDR2 YNNKEL (reference sequence). The CDR3 loop reads CASSRGTGVRNQPQHF. Here the CDR3 DNA reads TGTGCCAGCAGCCGCGGGACAGGGGTTAGAAATCAGCCCCAGCATTTT.

The chain couples TRBV5-1 to TRBJ2-1; TRBD1 aligns across 11 bases. The V segment lost 4 bases and the J segment 4 bases; nucleotides outside the gene matches: 19. The CDR3 runs 20 residues. Germline V gene lookup returns CDR1 SGHRS and CDR2 YFSETQ. The CDR3 spells CASSPRPRTGGPNEYNEQFF. In DNA, the CDR3 is TGCGCCAGCAGCCCCCGCCCACGGACAGGGGGCCCAAATGAATACAATGAGCAGTTCTTC.

The chain links TRBV18 to TRBJ1-1; 11 bases are shared with TRBD1. Germline assignment: CDR1 KGHSH and CDR2 LQKENI. CDR3 length: 15 amino acids. Losses at the gene ends were 2 bases for V and 2 bases for J; bases not matched to a gene: 1. CDR3: CASSPGTGGNTEAFF. CDR3 nucleotide sequence: TGTGCCAGCTCACCAGGGACAGGGGGTAACACTGAAGCTTTCTTT.

This sequence joins TRBV10-3 and TRBJ2-1; perhaps TRBD2 as D (6 bases). Germline V lookup: CDR1 ENHRY, CDR2 SYGVKD. V was trimmed by 3 bases and J by 2 bases, leaving 11 bases between them. CDR3 size: 15 residues. CDR3 amino acids: CAISDERVAYNEQFF. As DNA, the CDR3 is TGTGCCATCAGTGACGAGCGGGTAGCCTACAATGAGCAGTTCTTC.

The J gene is TRBJ2-2, the V gene TRBV5-5, with 7 bases aligning to TRBD2. Germline V gene sequence: CDR1 SGHKS, CDR2 YYEKEE (reference sequence). V lost 2 bases and J lost 7; bases outside the gene matches: 2. This CDR3 has 13 amino acids. The DNA of the CDR3 is TGTGCCAGCAGCTTCGGGGGGAACGGGGAGCTGTTTTTT. It translates to CASSFGGNGELFF.

This clone was recorded only once. The gene calls are TRBV5-4 and TRBJ2-5; D not resolved. V shed 0 bases and J shed 5 bases, with 11 bases lying between them. CDR3 length: 14 residues. The V gene's germline CDR1 is SGHNT and CDR2 YYREEE (reference sequence). CDR3 residues: CASSLDPSAETQYF. The CDR3, as DNA: TGTGCCAGCAGCTTGGACCCTAGTGCGGAGACCCAGTACTTC.

The chain couples TRBV5-4 to TRBJ1-6, with unresolved D. The CDR3 extends over 16 amino acids. Between the trimmed V and J ends, which lost 5 bases and 5 bases, there was a span of 17 bases. CDR1 SGHNT and CDR2 YYREEE come from the germline V gene (reference sequence). For the CDR3, the DNA is TGTGCCAGCAGGGGTGGAAGGCGGGCTAATAATTCACCCCTCCACTTT. This gives the protein CASRGGRRANNSPLHF.

The chain joins TRBV12-3 or TRBV12-4 to TRBJ1-2; 9 positions agree with TRBD1. The V gene end was trimmed by 6 bases and the J gene end by 7 bases; junction bases not matched to a gene: 6. The CDR3 extends over 13 amino acids. CDR3 in DNA: TGTGCCAGCAGCACCACAGGGGGCGGTGGCTACACCTTC. Translation: CASSTTGGGGYTF.

The J gene is TRBJ1-2, the V gene TRBV2; D gene ambiguous. The V end was cut by 6 bases, the J end by 3 bases, with 8 bases between. Looked up from germline, CDR1 is SNHLY and CDR2 is FYNNEI. This CDR3 comprises 12 residues. This CDR3 reads CASREDYYGYTF. In DNA, the CDR3 is TGTGCCAGCAGGGAGGACTACTATGGCTACACCTTC.

The chain carries TRBV9 and TRBJ2-3, with TRBD1 identical over 7 bases. The germline V gene has CDR1 SGDLS and CDR2 YYNGEE. J was trimmed by 0 bases and V by 2 bases; bases with no gene match: 6. The length of the CDR3 is 16 residues. The CDR3 DNA reads TGTGCCAGCAGCGTCAGACAGGGTTTTAGCACAGATACGCAGTATTTT. Translated: CASSVRQGFSTDTQYF.

The chain couples TRBV10-3 to TRBJ1-1; D perhaps matches TRBD1 (5 bases). In germline, CDR1 is ENHRY, CDR2 SYGVKD. With 8 bases removed from V and 8 bases from J, the gap between germline ends came to 15 bases. There are 12 residues in the CDR3. The CDR3 DNA reads TGTGCCATCCTTGGGGGGGACGGGGAAGCTTTCTTT. Its translation: CAILGGDGEAFF.

This sequence joins TRBV2 and TRBJ2-2, with D possibly being TRBD1 (6 bases). Per germline, CDR1 SNHLY and CDR2 FYNNEI. V was pared by 4 bases and J by 2 bases, with 11 bases between. The CDR3 consists of 15 residues. CDR3 nucleotide sequence: TGTGCCAGCAGTGTCCACAGGGTAAACACCGGGGAGCTGTTTTTT. It specifies CASSVHRVNTGELFF.

The chain has TRBV30 and TRBJ1-6; maybe TRBD1 (6 bases). The germline V gene encodes CDR1 GTSNPN and CDR2 SVGIG (reference sequence). Trimming pared 3 bases from V and 8 bases from J, leaving 14 bases between. The CDR3 totals 14 residues. The CDR3 coding sequence is TGTGCCTGGAGCGGACAGCCGAGGGATTCACCCCTCCACTTT. Its protein product is CAWSGQPRDSPLHF.

V is TRBV6-5 and J is TRBJ2-2; D is perhaps TRBD1 (5 bases). The V and J ends lost 6 bases and 1 base respectively, with 9 bases between them. The CDR3 is made up of 14 amino acids. In germline, CDR1 is MNHEY, CDR2 SVGAGI. This CDR3 is CASRPTGNTGELFF. In DNA form, the CDR3 reads TGTGCCAGCAGACCAACAGGGAACACCGGGGAGCTGTTTTTT.

The chain uses TRBV5-1 and TRBJ1-1, with 9 bases matching TRBD1. The ends lost 3 bases at V and 5 bases at J; junction bases unmatched: 8. Germline values: CDR1 SGHRS, CDR2 YFSETQ. This CDR3 spans 15 amino acids. Here the CDR3 reads CASSSPGQGGTEAFF. CDR3 DNA sequence: TGCGCCAGCAGCTCGCCGGGACAGGGAGGGACTGAAGCTTTCTTT.

The J gene is TRBJ1-1, the V gene TRBV6-5; unclear D gene. The CDR3 extends over 14 amino acids. The V gene lost 2 bases and the J gene lost 0 bases, with 7 bases spanning the gap. Germline V gives CDR1 MNHEY, CDR2 SVGAGI. The CDR3 DNA reads TGTGCCAGCAGTTACGGCACAATGAACACTGAAGCTTTCTTT. Amino acid sequence: CASSYGTMNTEAFF.

CDR3 bases: TGTGCCAGCAGCTTAGCCCCAAACGAGCGCAATCAGCCCCAGCATTTT. Translating it yields CASSLAPNERNQPQHF. This sequence joins TRBV11-3 and TRBJ1-5, with unresolved D. Germline values: CDR1 SGHNT, CDR2 YENEEA. Trimming took off 1 base at V and 2 bases at J, with 12 bases between the two ends. This CDR3 comprises 16 residues.

The chain uses TRBV25-1 and TRBJ1-6; 8 positions match TRBD1. CDR3 length equals 15 residues. With 6 bases clipped from V and 9 bases from J, the junction kept 10 bases outside the gene matches. Germline CDR1 reads MGHDK; CDR2 reads SYGVNS. CDR3 DNA sequence: TGTGCCAGCAGGCCCCCAGGGGGCGATAGTTCACCCCTCCACTTT. Translating gives CASRPPGGDSSPLHF.

The chain combines TRBV19 with TRBJ2-1; 8 bases are a match to TRBD2. The germline V gene encodes CDR1 LNHDA and CDR2 SQIVND (reference sequence). The V segment lost 3 bases and the J segment 8 bases; nucleotides outside the gene matches: 3. CDR3 size: 13 residues. CDR3 region: CASSIGGDYEQFF. The CDR3 DNA reads TGTGCCAGTAGTATCGGGGGGGACTATGAGCAGTTCTTC.

The rearrangement uses TRBV7-8 and TRBJ1-5; D remains ambiguous. The CDR3 runs 15 residues. V lost 0 bases and J lost 0, with 6 bases in between. CDR1 is SGHVS and CDR2 is FQNEAQ in the germline V gene. CDR3 region: CASSLALYSNQPQHF. The CDR3, as DNA: TGTGCCAGCAGCTTAGCCCTCTATAGCAATCAGCCCCAGCATTTT.

The rearrangement links TRBV24-1 to TRBJ1-1; TRBD1 aligns across 10 bases. The germline CDR1 and CDR2 sequences are KGHDR and SFDVKD. CDR3 length: 14 amino acids. V shed 12 bases, J shed 5 bases, and the junction held 11 bases outside the gene matches. CDR3 in DNA: TGTGCCTCTAGACCCGGACAGGGGGTAACTGAAGCTTTCTTT. This sequence encodes CASRPGQGVTEAFF.

V is TRBV5-4 and J is TRBJ1-1, with D uncertain. Trimming removed 3 bases from V and 6 bases from J, with 12 bases in between. The CDR3 has 13 amino acids. Germline loops: CDR1 SGHNT, CDR2 YYREEE (reference sequence). The CDR3 DNA is TGTGCCAGCAGCTCTAAGAGCGGGCCTGAAGCTTTCTTT. This codes for CASSSKSGPEAFF. The variable domain in full, completed from reference TRBV5-4 and TRBJ1-1, reads ETGVTQSPTHLIKTRGQQVTLRCSSQSGHNTVSWYQQALGQGPQFIFQYYREEENGRGNFPPRFSGLQFPNYSSELNVNALELDDSALYLCASSSKSGPEAFFGQGTRLTVV.

This clone was counted once. The V gene is TRBV6-6, the J gene TRBJ2-1; D might be TRBD1 (6 bases). The CDR3 is made up of 16 amino acids. Germline CDR1 reads MNHNY; CDR2 reads SVGAGI (reference sequence). V gave up 6 bases and J gave up 1 base, with 16 bases separating them. The CDR3 loop is CASSQTGTGSYNEQFF. In nucleotides, the CDR3 is TGTGCCAGCAGCCAAACAGGGACGGGTTCCTACAATGAGCAGTTCTTC.

This chain links TRBV4-2 with TRBJ1-5, with a tentative D call TRBD1 (5 bases). The germline gives CDR1 LGHNA, CDR2 YNFKEQ. V was clipped by 1 base and J by 5 bases, with 18 bases between them. The CDR3 runs to 17 residues. DNA for the CDR3: TGTGCCAGCAGCCAAGGGGTAAGGGGTATGAGGCATCAGCCCCAGCATTTT. Translated: CASSQGVRGMRHQPQHF.